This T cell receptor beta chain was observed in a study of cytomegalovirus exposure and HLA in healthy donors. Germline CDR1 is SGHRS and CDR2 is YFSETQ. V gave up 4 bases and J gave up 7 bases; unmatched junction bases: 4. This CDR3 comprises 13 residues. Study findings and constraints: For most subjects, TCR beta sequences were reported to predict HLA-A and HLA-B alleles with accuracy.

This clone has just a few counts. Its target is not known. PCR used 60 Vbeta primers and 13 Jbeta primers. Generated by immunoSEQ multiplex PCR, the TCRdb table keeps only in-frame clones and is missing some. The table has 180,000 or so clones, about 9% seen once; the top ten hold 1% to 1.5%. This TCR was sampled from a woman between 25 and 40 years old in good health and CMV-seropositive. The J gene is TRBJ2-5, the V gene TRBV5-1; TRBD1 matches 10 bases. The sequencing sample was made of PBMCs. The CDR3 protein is CASSTGQGGTQYF. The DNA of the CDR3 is TGCGCCAGCAGCACCGGACAGGGGGGGACCCAGTACTTC. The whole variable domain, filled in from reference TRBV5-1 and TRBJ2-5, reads KAGVTQTPRYLIKTRGQQVTLSCSPISGHRSVSWYQQTPGQGLQFLFEYFSETQRNKGNFPGRFSGRQFSNSRSEMNVSTLELGDSALYLCASSTGQGGTQYFGPGTRLLVL.